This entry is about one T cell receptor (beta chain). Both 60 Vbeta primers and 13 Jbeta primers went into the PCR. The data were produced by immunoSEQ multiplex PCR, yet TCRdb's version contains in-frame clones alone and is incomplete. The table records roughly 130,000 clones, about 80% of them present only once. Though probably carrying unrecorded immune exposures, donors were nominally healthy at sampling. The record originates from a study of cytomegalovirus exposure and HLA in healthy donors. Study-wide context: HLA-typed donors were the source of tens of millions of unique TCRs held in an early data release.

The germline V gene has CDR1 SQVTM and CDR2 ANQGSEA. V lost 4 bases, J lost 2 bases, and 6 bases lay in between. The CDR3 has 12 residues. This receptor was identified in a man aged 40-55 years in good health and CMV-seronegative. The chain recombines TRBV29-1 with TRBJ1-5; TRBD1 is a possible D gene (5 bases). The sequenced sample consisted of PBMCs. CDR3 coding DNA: TGCAGCGTTGGGGGGGGCAATCAGCCCCAGCATTTT. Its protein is CSVGGGNQPQHF.